Included here is one T cell receptor (beta chain) sequence, with context. The CDR3 spans 15 residues. Germline lookup yields CDR1 LNHDA and CDR2 SQIVND (reference sequence). Unmatched junction bases numbered 1, after V lost 2 bases and J lost 2 bases. At cycle 4 day 1, cycle 7 day 1, and baseline, blood was sampled. Assay: immunoSEQ multiplex PCR; the TCRdb copy retains only in-frame clones and omits some. The sample yields around 65,000 clones, 90% to 95% seen once. The data belong to a study of OX40 agonist ivuxolimab in advanced cancers. Looking at the study overall: Partial responses, seen in three patients, involved one hepatocellular carcinoma and two cutaneous melanomas.

The sample was CD4+ or CD8+ T cells sorted from blood, taken in a trial of the OX40 agonist ivuxolimab. The origin of this receptor is an adult with an advanced solid tumor such as melanoma, head and neck, liver or kidney cancer. V and J are TRBV19 and TRBJ2-7; 12 positions agree with TRBD2. The CDR3 loop reads CASSIRLAGAYEQYF. The CDR3, as DNA: TGTGCCAGTAGTATACGACTAGCGGGGGCCTACGAGCAGTACTTC.